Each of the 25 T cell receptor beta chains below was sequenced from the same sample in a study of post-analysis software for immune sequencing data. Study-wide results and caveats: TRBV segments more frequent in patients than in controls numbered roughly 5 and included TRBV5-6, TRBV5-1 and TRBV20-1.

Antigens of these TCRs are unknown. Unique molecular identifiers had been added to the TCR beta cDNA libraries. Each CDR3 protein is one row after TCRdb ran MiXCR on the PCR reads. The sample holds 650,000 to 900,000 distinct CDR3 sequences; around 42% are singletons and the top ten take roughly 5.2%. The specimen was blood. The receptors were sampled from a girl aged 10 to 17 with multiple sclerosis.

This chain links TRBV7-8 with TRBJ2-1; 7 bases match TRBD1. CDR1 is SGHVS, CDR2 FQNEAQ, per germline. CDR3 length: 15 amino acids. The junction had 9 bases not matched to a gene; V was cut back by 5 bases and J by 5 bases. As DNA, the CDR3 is TGTGCCAGCAGCCCGGACAGGATCTCTAACAATGAGCAGTTCTTC. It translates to CASSPDRISNNEQFF.

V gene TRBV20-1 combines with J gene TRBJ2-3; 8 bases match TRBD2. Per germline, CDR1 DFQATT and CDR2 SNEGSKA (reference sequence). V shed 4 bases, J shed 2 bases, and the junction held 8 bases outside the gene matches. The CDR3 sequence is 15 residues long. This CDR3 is CSANPGGTDTDTQYF. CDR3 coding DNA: TGCAGTGCTAACCCGGGGGGGACTGACACAGATACGCAGTATTTT.

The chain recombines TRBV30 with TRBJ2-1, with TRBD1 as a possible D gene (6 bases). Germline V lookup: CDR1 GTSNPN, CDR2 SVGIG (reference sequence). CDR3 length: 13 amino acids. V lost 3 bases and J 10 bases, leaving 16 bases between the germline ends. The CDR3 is CAWSRSRGYEQFF. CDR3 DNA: TGTGCCTGGAGCAGATCCAGGGGTTACGAGCAGTTCTTC. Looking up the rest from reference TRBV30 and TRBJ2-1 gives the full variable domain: SQTIHQWPATLVQPVGSPLSLECTVEGTSNPNLYWYRQAAGRGLQLLFYSVGIGQISSEVPQNLSASRPQDRQFILSSKKLLLSDSGFYLCAWSRSRGYEQFFGPGTRLTVL.

The CDR3 region has the DNA TGCAGTGCTAGACCGAGCGGGACCGAGCAGTTCTTC. Translation gives CSARPSGTEQFF. The chain carries TRBV20-1 and TRBJ2-1; 7 bases align to TRBD2. The CDR3 loop spans 12 amino acids. Germline loops: CDR1 DFQATT, CDR2 SNEGSKA (reference sequence). The J segment lost 10 bases and the V segment lost 2 bases, leaving 5 bases of the junction unmatched.

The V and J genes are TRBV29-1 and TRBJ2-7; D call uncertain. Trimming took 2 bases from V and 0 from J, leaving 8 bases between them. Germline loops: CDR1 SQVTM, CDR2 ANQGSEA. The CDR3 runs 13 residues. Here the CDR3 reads CSVETTSSYEQYF. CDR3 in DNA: TGCAGCGTTGAAACTACAAGCTCCTACGAGCAGTACTTC.

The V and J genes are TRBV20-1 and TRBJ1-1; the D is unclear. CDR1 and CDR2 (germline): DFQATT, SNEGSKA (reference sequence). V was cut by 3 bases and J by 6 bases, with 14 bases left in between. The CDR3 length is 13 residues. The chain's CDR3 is CSASPGNRPEAFF. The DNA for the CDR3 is TGCAGTGCTAGTCCGGGGAATAGGCCTGAAGCTTTCTTT.

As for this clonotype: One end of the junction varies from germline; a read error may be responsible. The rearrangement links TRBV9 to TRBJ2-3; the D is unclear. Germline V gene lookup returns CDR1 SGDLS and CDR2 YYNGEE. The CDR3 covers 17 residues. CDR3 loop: CANSAVRTHTRPDTQYF. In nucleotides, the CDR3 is TGTGCCAACAGCGCGGTCAGGACCCACACCCGCCCAGATACGCAGTATTTT. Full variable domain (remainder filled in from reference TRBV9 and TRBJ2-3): DSGVTQTPKHLITATGQRVTLRCSPRSGDLSVYWYQQSLDQGLQFLIQYYNGEERAKGNILERFSAQQFPDLHSELNLSSLELGDSALYFCANSAVRTHTRPDTQYFGPGTRLTVL.

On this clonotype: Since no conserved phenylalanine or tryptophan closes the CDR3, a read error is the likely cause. The CDR3, as DNA: TGTGCCAGCTGCTTAGCGGGAGGGCCTTATAATGAGCAGTTCTAC. Residues: CASCLAGGPYNEQFY. The V gene is TRBV7-2, the J gene TRBJ2-1, with 11 bases identical to TRBD2. The CDR3 length is 15 residues. Germline-derived CDR1 and CDR2 are SGHTA and FQGNSA.

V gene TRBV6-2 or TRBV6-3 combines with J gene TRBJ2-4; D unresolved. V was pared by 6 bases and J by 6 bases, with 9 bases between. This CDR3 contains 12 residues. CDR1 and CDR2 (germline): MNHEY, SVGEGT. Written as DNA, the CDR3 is TGTGCCAGCAGCGAGAGTAGAAACATTCAGTACTTC. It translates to CASSESRNIQYF.

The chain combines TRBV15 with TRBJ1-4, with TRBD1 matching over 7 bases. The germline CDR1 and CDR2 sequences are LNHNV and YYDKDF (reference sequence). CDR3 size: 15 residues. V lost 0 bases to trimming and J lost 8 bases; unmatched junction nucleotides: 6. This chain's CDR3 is CATSRDQGVEEKLFF. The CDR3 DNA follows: TGTGCCACCAGCAGAGACCAGGGGGTAGAGGAAAAACTGTTTTTT.

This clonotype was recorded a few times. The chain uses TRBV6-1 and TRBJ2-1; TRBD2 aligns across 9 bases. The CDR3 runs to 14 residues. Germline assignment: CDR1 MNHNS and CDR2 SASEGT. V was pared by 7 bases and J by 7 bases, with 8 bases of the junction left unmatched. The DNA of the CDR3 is TGTGCCAGCAAGTGGCGGGAGGGTGAAAATGAGCAGTTCTTC. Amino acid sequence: CASKWREGENEQFF.

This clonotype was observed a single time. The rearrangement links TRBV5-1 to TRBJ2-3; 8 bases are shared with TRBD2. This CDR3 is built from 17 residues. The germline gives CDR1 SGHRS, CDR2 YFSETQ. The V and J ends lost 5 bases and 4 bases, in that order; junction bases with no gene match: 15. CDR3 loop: CASSRRGGGLGPDTQYF. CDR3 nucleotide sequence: TGCGCCAGCAGTCGAAGAGGGGGGGGACTAGGGCCAGATACGCAGTATTTT.

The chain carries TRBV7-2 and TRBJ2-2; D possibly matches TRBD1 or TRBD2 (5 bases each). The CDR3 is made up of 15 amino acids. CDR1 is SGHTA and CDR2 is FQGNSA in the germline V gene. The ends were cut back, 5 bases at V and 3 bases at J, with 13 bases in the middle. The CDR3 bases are TGTGCCAGCAGCCCTGTGGGACGGGACACCGGGGAGCTGTTTTTT. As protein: CASSPVGRDTGELFF.

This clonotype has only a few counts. The CDR3 sequence is CASSQDRAGIYEQYF. The DNA of the CDR3 is TGTGCCAGCAGCCAAGATCGGGCCGGAATCTACGAGCAGTACTTC. The gene calls are TRBV4-2 and TRBJ2-7; D is unclear. CDR1 and CDR2 from the germline V gene are LGHNA and YNFKEQ. The CDR3 spans 15 residues. The ends were cut back, 0 bases at V and 3 bases at J, with 12 bases in the middle.

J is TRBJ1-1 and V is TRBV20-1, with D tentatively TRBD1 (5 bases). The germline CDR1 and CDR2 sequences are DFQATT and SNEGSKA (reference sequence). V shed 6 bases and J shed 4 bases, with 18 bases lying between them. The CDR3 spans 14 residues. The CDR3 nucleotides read TGCAGTGCCCCTGGGGGGGTCGGGGGCACTGAAGCTTTCTTT. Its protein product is CSAPGGVGGTEAFF.

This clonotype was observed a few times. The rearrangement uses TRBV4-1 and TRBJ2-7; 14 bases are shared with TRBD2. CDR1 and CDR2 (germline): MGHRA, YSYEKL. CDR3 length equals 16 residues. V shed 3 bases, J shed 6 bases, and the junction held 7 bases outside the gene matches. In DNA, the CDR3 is TGCGCCAGCAGCCAGACGCCGACTAGCGGGAGGGGCGAGCAGTACTTC. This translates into CASSQTPTSGRGEQYF.

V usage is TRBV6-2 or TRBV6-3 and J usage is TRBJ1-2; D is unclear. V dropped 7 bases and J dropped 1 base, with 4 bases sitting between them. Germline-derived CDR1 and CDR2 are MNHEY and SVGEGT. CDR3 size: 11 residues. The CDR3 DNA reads TGTGCCAGCACCGATAACTATGGCTACACCTTC. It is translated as CASTDNYGYTF.

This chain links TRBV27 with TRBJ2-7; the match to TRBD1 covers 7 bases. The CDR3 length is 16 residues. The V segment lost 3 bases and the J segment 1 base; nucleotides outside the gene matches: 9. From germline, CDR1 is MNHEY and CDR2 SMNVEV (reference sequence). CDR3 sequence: CASSLSGTDTSYEQYF. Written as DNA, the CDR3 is TGTGCCAGCAGTTTGTCAGGGACAGATACTTCCTACGAGCAGTACTTC.

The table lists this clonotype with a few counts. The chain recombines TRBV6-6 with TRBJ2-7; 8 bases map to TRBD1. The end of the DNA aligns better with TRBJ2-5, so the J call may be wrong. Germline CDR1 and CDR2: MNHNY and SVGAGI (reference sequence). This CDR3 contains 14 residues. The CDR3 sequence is CASSQDRVRETQYF. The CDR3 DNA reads TGTGCCAGCAGTCAGGACAGGGTCAGGGAGACCCAGTACTTC.

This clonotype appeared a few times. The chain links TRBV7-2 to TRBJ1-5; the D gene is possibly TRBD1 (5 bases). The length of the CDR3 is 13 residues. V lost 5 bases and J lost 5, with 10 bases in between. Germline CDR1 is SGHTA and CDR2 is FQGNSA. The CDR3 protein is CASSARGDQPQHF. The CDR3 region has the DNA TGTGCCAGCAGCGCACGGGGGGATCAGCCCCAGCATTTT.

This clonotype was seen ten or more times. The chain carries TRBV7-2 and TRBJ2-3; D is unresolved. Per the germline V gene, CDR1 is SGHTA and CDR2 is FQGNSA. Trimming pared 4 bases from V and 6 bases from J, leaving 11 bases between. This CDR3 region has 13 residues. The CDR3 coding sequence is TGTGCCAGCAGCTGGTACATACCGGATACGCAGTATTTT. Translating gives CASSWYIPDTQYF.

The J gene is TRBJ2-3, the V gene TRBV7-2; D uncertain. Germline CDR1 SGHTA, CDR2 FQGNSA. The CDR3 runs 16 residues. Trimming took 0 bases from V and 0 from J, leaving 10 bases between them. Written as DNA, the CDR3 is TGTGCCAGCAGCTTAGCGCCCCCGGGCAGCACAGATACGCAGTATTTT. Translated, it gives CASSLAPPGSTDTQYF.

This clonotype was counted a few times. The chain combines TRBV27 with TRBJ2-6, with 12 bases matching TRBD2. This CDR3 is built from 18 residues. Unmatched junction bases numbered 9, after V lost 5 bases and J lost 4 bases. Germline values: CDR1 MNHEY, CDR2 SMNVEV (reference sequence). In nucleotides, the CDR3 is TGTGCCAGCAGTCGAGCTAGCGGGAGGGCCGACGGGGCCAACGTCCTGACTTTC. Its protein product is CASSRASGRADGANVLTF.

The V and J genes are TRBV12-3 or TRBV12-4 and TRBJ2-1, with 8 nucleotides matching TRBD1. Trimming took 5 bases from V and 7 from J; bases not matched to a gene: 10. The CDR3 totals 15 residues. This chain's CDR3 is CASSQTGVTSNEQFF. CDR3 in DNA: TGTGCCAGCAGTCAGACAGGGGTTACATCTAATGAGCAGTTCTTC.

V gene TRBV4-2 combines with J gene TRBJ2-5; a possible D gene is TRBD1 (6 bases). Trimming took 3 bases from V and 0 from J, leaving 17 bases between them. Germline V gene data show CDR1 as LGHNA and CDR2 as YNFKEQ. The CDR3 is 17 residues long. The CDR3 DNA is TGTGCCAGCAGCCAGGTCAGACAGGATCAACACCAAGAGACCCAGTACTTC. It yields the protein CASSQVRQDQHQETQYF.